The source of this T cell receptor beta chain is a study of blood T cell repertoires in COVID-19. Germline assignment: CDR1 MDHEN and CDR2 SYDVKM. Trimming left V 5 bases short and J 9 bases short, with 20 bases between. The length of the CDR3 is 16 residues. A few counts support this clone. Assay used: immunoSEQ multiplex PCR; TCRdb lists only in-frame clones, some missing. Among roughly 340,000 clones, roughly 86% were seen once, and the ten largest hold about 1.9%. This chain connects TRBV28 to TRBJ1-6; D call uncertain. This TCR was recovered from a man aged 35-49 years in a cohort exposed to, infected with or recovered from COVID-19 (not recorded which). The sequencing sample was made of PBMCs or T cells enriched from blood (not recorded which). This chain's CDR3 is CASSPPGWRVFSPLHF. The CDR3 bases are TGTGCCAGCAGTCCCCCAGGATGGCGGGTTTTTTCACCCCTCCACTTT. Full variable domain (remainder filled in from reference TRBV28 and TRBJ1-6): DVKVTQSSRYLVKRTGEKVFLECVQDMDHENMFWYRQDPGLGLRLIYFSYDVKMKEKGDIPEGYSVSREKKERFSLILESASTNQTSMYLCASSPPGWRVFSPLHFGNGTRLTVT.